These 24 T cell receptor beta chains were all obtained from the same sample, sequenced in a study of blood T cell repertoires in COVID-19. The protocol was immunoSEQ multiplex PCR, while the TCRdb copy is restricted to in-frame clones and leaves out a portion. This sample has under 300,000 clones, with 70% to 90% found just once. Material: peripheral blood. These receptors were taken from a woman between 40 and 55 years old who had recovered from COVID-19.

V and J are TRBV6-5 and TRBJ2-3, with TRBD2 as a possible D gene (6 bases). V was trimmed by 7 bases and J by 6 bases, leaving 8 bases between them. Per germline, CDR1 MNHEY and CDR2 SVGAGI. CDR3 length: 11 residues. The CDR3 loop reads CASTAGDTQYF. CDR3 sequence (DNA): TGTGCCAGCACCGCGGGGGATACGCAGTATTTT.

The CDR3 loop reads CATRDSLTDTQYF. The DNA of the CDR3 is TGTGCCACCCGGGACAGTCTCACAGATACGCAGTATTTT. The rearrangement joins TRBV24-1 to TRBJ2-3, with TRBD1 matching 7 bases. The germline gives CDR1 KGHDR, CDR2 SFDVKD. Trimming took 9 bases from V and 2 from J; bases not matched to a gene: 4. The CDR3 has 13 residues.

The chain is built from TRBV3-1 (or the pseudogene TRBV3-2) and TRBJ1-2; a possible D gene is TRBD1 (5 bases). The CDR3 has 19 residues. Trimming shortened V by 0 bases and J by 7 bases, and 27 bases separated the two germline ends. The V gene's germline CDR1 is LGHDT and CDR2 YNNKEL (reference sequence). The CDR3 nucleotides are TGTGCCAGCAGCCAAGACCCAATCACCTCAGTCCGGTGGGACTCTGGCTACACCTTC. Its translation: CASSQDPITSVRWDSGYTF.

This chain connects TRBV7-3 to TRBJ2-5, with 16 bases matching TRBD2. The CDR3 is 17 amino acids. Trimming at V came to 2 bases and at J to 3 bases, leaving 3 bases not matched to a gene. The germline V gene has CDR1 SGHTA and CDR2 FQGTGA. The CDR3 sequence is CASSLWGLAGGEETQYF. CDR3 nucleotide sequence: TGTGCCAGCAGCTTATGGGGACTAGCGGGAGGGGAAGAGACCCAGTACTTC.

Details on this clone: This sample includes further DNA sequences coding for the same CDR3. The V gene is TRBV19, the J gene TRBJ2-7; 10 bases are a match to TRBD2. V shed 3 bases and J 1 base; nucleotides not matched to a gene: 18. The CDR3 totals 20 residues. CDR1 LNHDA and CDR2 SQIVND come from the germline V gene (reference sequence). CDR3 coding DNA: TGTGCCAGTAGTATGTGGGGACCCTCAAGAGCGGGAGGGCCTTCCTACGAGCAGTACTTC. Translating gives CASSMWGPSRAGGPSYEQYF. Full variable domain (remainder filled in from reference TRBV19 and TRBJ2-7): DGGITQSPKYLFRKEGQNVTLSCEQNLNHDAMYWYRQDPGQGLRLIYYSQIVNDFQKGDIAEGYSVSREKKESFPLTVTSAQKNPTAFYLCASSMWGPSRAGGPSYEQYFGPGTRLTVT.

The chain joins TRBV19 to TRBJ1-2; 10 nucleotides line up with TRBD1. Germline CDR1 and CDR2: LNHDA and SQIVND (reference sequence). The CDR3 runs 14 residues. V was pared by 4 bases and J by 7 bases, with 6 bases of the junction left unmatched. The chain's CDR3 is CASSNLGQGPGYTF. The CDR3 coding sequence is TGTGCCAGTAGTAACCTGGGACAGGGGCCTGGCTACACCTTC.

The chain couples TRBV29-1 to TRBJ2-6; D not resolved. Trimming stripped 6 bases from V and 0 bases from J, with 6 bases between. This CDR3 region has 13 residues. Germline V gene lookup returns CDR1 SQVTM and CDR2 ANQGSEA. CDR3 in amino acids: CSVTGSGANVLTF. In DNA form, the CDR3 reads TGCAGCGTCACGGGCTCTGGGGCCAACGTCCTGACTTTC.

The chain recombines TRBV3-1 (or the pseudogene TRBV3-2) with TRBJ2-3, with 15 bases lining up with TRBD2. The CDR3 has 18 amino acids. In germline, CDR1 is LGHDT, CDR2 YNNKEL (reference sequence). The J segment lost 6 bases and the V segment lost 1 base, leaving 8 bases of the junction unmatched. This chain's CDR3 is CASSQVRGLAGGRDTQYF. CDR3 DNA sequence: TGTGCCAGCAGCCAAGTTCGCGGACTAGCGGGGGGGCGCGATACGCAGTATTTT.

DNA of the CDR3: TGTGCCAGCAGCTTGGACAGGGCTGATCTGATGAGCTCTGGAAACACCATATATTTT. Protein sequence: CASSLDRADLMSSGNTIYF. The chain recombines TRBV5-6 with TRBJ1-3, with D possibly being TRBD1 (6 bases). Deletions cut 0 bases from V and 0 bases from J, with 19 bases between. The CDR3 runs to 19 residues. The germline gives CDR1 SGHDT, CDR2 YYEEEE.

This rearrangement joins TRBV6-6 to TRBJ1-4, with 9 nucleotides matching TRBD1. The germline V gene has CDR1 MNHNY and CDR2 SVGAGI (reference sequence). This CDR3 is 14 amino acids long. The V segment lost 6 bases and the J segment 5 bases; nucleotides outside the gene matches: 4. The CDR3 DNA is TGTGCCAGCAGGGACAGGGGTTCAAATGAAAAACTGTTTTTT. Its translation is CASRDRGSNEKLFF.

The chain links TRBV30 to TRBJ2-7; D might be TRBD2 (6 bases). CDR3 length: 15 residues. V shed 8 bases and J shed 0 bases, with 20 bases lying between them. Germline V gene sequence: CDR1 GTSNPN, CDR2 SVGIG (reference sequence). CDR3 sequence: CAQSRGGASSYEQYF. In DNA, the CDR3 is TGTGCCCAAAGTCGGGGCGGGGCAAGCTCCTACGAGCAGTACTTC.

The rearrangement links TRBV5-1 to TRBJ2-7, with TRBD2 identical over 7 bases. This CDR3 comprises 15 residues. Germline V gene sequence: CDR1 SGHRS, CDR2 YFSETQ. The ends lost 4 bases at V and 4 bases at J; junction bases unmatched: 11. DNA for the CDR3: TGCGCCAGCAGCCAAGGCGGGGGAAGCTTTTACGAGCAGTACTTC. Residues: CASSQGGGSFYEQYF.

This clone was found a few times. CDR3 sequence (DNA): TGTGCCAGCAGCGCGGGACAGACCAATTCACCCCTCCACTTT. The encoded protein is CASSAGQTNSPLHF. The chain couples TRBV9 to TRBJ1-6, with 7 bases that match TRBD1. Germline V gene lookup returns CDR1 SGDLS and CDR2 YYNGEE. The CDR3 extends over 14 amino acids. The ends lost 3 bases at V and 7 bases at J; junction bases unmatched: 4.

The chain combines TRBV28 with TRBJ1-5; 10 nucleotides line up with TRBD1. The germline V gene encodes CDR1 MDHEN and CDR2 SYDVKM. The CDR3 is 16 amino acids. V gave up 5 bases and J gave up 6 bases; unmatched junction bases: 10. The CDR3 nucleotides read TGTGCCAGCAGTCCCTCCGTGGGACAGGGGAGTCAGCCCCAGCATTTT. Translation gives CASSPSVGQGSQPQHF.

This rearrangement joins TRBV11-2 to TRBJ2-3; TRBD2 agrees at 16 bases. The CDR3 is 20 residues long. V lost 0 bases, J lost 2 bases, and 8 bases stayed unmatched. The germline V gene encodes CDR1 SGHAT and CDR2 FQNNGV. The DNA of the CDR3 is TGTGCCAGCAGCTTAGACGCGGGACTAGCGGGAGGGGGGTTCACAGATACGCAGTATTTT. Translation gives CASSLDAGLAGGGFTDTQYF.

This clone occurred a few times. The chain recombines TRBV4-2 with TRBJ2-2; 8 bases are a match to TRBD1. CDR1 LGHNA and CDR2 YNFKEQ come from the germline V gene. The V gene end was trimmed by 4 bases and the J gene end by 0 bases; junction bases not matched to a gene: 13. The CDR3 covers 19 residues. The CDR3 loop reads CASSRLIIRGQANTGELFF. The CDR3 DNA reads TGTGCCAGCAGCCGCCTTATTATACGGGGACAGGCGAACACCGGGGAGCTGTTTTTT.

The CDR3 region is CSALGTGVTDTQYF. CDR3 DNA: TGCAGCGCCCTTGGGACAGGGGTCACAGATACGCAGTATTTT. This chain links TRBV29-1 with TRBJ2-3, with TRBD1 identical over 10 bases. The CDR3 covers 14 residues. After removal of 7 bases from V and 2 bases from J, the junction contained 6 bases not matched to a gene. The V gene's germline CDR1 is SQVTM and CDR2 ANQGSEA.

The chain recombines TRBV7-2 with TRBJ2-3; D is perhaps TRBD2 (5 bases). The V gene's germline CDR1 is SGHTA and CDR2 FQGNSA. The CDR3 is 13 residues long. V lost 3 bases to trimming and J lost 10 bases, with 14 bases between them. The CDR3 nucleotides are TGTGCCAGCAGCTTCGACCCCCCGGAGGCGCAGTATTTT. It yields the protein CASSFDPPEAQYF. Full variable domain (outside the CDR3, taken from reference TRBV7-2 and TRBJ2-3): GAGVSQSPSNKVTEKGKDVELRCDPISGHTALYWYRQSLGQGLEFLIYFQGNSAPDKSGLPSDRFSAERTGGSVSTLTIQRTQQEDSAVYLCASSFDPPEAQYFGPGTRLTVL.

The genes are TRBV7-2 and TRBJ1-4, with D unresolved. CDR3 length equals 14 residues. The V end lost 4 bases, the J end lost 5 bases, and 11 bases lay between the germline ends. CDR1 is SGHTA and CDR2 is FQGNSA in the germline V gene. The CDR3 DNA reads TGTGCCAGCAGCTCGTCAGGTCCCAATGAAAAACTGTTTTTT. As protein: CASSSSGPNEKLFF. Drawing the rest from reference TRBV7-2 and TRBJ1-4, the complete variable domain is GAGVSQSPSNKVTEKGKDVELRCDPISGHTALYWYRQSLGQGLEFLIYFQGNSAPDKSGLPSDRFSAERTGGSVSTLTIQRTQQEDSAVYLCASSSSGPNEKLFFGSGTQLSVL.

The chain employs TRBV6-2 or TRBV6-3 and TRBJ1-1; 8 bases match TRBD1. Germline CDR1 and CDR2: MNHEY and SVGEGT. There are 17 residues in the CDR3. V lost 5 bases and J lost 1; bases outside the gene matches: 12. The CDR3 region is CASSTLVRGQGNTEAFF. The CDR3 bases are TGTGCCAGCAGTACTTTGGTACGCGGACAGGGGAACACTGAAGCTTTCTTT.

DNA for the CDR3: TGTGCCAGCAGCCAAGAGACAGGGGCTGAAACTAATGAGCAGTTCTTC. It encodes CASSQETGAETNEQFF. V gene TRBV3-1 (or the pseudogene TRBV3-2) combines with J gene TRBJ2-1; TRBD1 matches at 8 bases. This CDR3 contains 16 residues. V lost 0 bases and J lost 7; bases outside the gene matches: 8. Germline values: CDR1 LGHDT, CDR2 YNNKEL (reference sequence).

DNA for the CDR3: TGTGCCAGCAGCCCCTATATCGCCGGGGAGCTGTTTTTT. This translates into CASSPYIAGELFF. The genes are TRBV7-8 and TRBJ2-2; D remains ambiguous. V lost 5 bases and J lost 6, with 10 bases in between. The CDR3 length is 13 residues. The germline V gene has CDR1 SGHVS and CDR2 FQNEAQ.

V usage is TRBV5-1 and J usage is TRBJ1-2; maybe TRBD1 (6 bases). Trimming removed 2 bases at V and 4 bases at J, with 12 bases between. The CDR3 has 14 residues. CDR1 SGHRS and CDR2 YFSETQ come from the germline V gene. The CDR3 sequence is CASSLDRRSYGYTF. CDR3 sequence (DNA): TGCGCCAGCAGCTTAGACAGGAGGAGCTATGGCTACACCTTC.

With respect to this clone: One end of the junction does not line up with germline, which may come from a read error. The chain's CDR3 is CASSLVGRLEETQYF. DNA of the CDR3: TGTGCTAGCAGCTTAGTTGGTAGACTAGAAGAGACCCAGTACTTC. V is TRBV7-7 and J is TRBJ2-5; D may be TRBD2 (6 bases). The CDR3 has 15 amino acids. The germline gives CDR1 SSHAT, CDR2 FNYEAQ (reference sequence).